The 20 T cell receptor beta chains below were found in one sample sequenced in a study of T cell changes during pregnancy in multiple sclerosis. Some clones are missing from TCRdb's copy, which holds only in-frame ones; the method was immunoSEQ multiplex PCR. Of 45,000 to 55,000 clones listed, around nine tenths are singletons. Sequencing used peripheral blood, obtained in the first trimester of pregnancy. The source of these receptors is a female donor with multiple sclerosis, enrolled in a pregnancy study.

The V gene is TRBV18, the J gene TRBJ2-5, with TRBD2 as a possible D gene (6 bases). Trimming shortened V by 1 base and J by 2 bases, and 8 bases separated the two germline ends. The germline CDR1 and CDR2 sequences are KGHSH and LQKENI. CDR3 length: 14 residues. The CDR3 reads CASSPLADQETQYF. In DNA form, the CDR3 reads TGTGCCAGCTCACCACTAGCGGATCAAGAGACCCAGTACTTC. Full variable domain (missing parts from reference TRBV18 and TRBJ2-5): NAGVMQNPRHLVRRRGQEARLRCSPMKGHSHVYWYRQLPEEGLKFMVYLQKENIIDESGMPKERFSAEFPKEGPSILRIQQVVRGDSAAYFCASSPLADQETQYFGPGTRLLVL.

The V call is TRBV5-1, the J call TRBJ2-5; tentative D call: TRBD1 (6 bases). The V end was cut by 6 bases, the J end by 2 bases, with 14 bases between. The CDR3 has 14 amino acids. Per germline, CDR1 SGHRS and CDR2 YFSETQ. In DNA form, the CDR3 reads TGCGCCAGCACCGGACAGACAAATCAAGAGACCCAGTACTTC. It translates to CASTGQTNQETQYF.

CDR3 amino acids: CASSDRANTGELFF. As DNA, the CDR3 is TGTGCCAGCAGCGACAGGGCGAACACCGGGGAGCTGTTTTTT. The genes are TRBV9 and TRBJ2-2, with a weak D call TRBD1 (6 bases). The V end lost 3 bases, the J end lost 0 bases, and 6 bases lay between the germline ends. The germline CDR1 and CDR2 sequences are SGDLS and YYNGEE. This CDR3 comprises 14 residues.

Here the CDR3 reads CASSEAEYNEQFF. As DNA, the CDR3 is TGTGCCAGCAGTGAAGCCGAGTACAATGAGCAGTTCTTC. This rearrangement joins TRBV6-1 to TRBJ2-1; D remains ambiguous. The CDR3 loop spans 13 amino acids. Germline CDR1 and CDR2: MNHNS and SASEGT. The germline V and J ends were trimmed by 0 bases and 4 bases, with 4 bases remaining between them.

The chain joins TRBV18 to TRBJ1-2; tentative D call: TRBD1 (6 bases). V was shortened by 2 bases and J by 7 bases, with 11 bases between the two germline ends. Germline-derived CDR1 and CDR2 are KGHSH and LQKENI. The CDR3 runs 13 residues. CDR3 nucleotide sequence: TGTGCCAGCTCACCAGGGGGGGCGCTTGGCTACACCTTC. This sequence encodes CASSPGGALGYTF.

This chain connects TRBV28 to TRBJ1-5; TRBD1 matches at 9 bases. The V and J ends lost 5 bases and 5 bases, in that order; junction bases with no gene match: 10. Germline V lookup: CDR1 MDHEN, CDR2 SYDVKM. This CDR3 is 16 amino acids long. DNA for the CDR3: TGTGCCAGCAGTGGGGGACAGGGTCGAACTTATCAGCCCCAGCATTTT. This gives the protein CASSGGQGRTYQPQHF.

J is TRBJ1-2 and V is TRBV9; weak D call: TRBD1 (5 bases). CDR3 length: 14 residues. CDR1 and CDR2 from the germline V gene are SGDLS and YYNGEE. Trimming removed 0 bases at V and 2 bases at J, with 8 bases between. For the CDR3, the DNA is TGTGCCAGCAGCGTAGGGCAGGGAAACTATGGCTACACCTTC. Translating it yields CASSVGQGNYGYTF.

The chain's CDR3 is CASSRAVRTGSVGAQHF. The CDR3 DNA follows: TGTGCCAGCAGCCGGGCGGTCAGGACAGGGTCAGTGGGGGCCCAGCATTTT. The V call is TRBV7-8, the J call TRBJ1-5, with 8 bases lining up with TRBD1. The CDR3 consists of 17 residues. V was pared by 5 bases and J by 11 bases, with 20 bases of the junction left unmatched. Germline values: CDR1 SGHVS, CDR2 FQNEAQ.

The chain is built from TRBV7-3 and TRBJ2-2, with D possibly TRBD1 on 7 matching bases. V dropped 4 bases and J dropped 7 bases, with 19 bases sitting between them. The germline V gene has CDR1 SGHTA and CDR2 FQGTGA. The CDR3 contains 16 residues. CDR3 in amino acids: CASSSTGRPVGGELFF. For the CDR3, the DNA is TGTGCCAGCAGCTCGACAGGGAGGCCCGTGGGCGGGGAGCTGTTTTTT.

The genes are TRBV5-1 and TRBJ2-4, with a weak D call TRBD1 (6 bases). The V end lost 0 bases, the J end lost 0 bases, and 7 bases lay between the germline ends. Germline CDR1 is SGHRS and CDR2 is YFSETQ. This CDR3 has 15 residues. The CDR3 DNA reads TGCGCCAGCAGCTTGGGGACAGTAGCCAAAAACATTCAGTACTTC. It translates to CASSLGTVAKNIQYF.

This clone turned up a few times. This chain links TRBV10-3 with TRBJ1-2; the D is unclear. V shed 6 bases and J shed 8 bases, with 16 bases lying between them. This CDR3 region has 13 residues. CDR1 ENHRY and CDR2 SYGVKD come from the germline V gene. Here the CDR3 reads CAIREGGQTGYTF. The CDR3 nucleotides read TGTGCCATCAGGGAGGGAGGGCAGACCGGCTACACCTTC.

The V gene is TRBV19, the J gene TRBJ1-4, with D perhaps TRBD1 (5 bases). Trimming removed 6 bases from V and 4 bases from J, with 9 bases in between. The CDR3 is made up of 13 amino acids. Germline V gene sequence: CDR1 LNHDA, CDR2 SQIVND (reference sequence). CDR3 nucleotides: TGTGCCAGTAGCCGGGGGTATAATGAAAAACTGTTTTTT. Translating it yields CASSRGYNEKLFF. The whole variable domain, remainder taken from reference TRBV19 and TRBJ1-4, is DGGITQSPKYLFRKEGQNVTLSCEQNLNHDAMYWYRQDPGQGLRLIYYSQIVNDFQKGDIAEGYSVSREKKESFPLTVTSAQKNPTAFYLCASSRGYNEKLFFGSGTQLSVL.

The V and J genes are TRBV28 and TRBJ2-1, with a possible D match to TRBD2 (5 bases). CDR1 is MDHEN and CDR2 is SYDVKM in the germline V gene. The CDR3 is 13 residues long. V shed 3 bases and J shed 2 bases, with 5 bases lying between them. This CDR3 is CASSFGTYNEQFF. The CDR3 region has the DNA TGTGCCAGCAGTTTCGGGACCTACAATGAGCAGTTCTTC.

This rearrangement joins TRBV19 to TRBJ2-1, with 8 bases aligning to TRBD2. Germline trimming cut 6 bases from V and 4 bases from J; bases unmatched to any gene: 11. The germline V gene has CDR1 LNHDA and CDR2 SQIVND (reference sequence). The CDR3 is made up of 16 amino acids. CDR3 coding DNA: TGTGCCAGTAGCAACACGGGTCGCGGGGGGTACAATGAGCAGTTCTTC. Translation: CASSNTGRGGYNEQFF.

The chain employs TRBV5-1 and TRBJ1-1, with 7 bases aligning to TRBD1. V lost 4 bases and J lost 1; bases outside the gene matches: 7. Germline-derived CDR1 and CDR2 are SGHRS and YFSETQ. This CDR3 contains 15 residues. The CDR3 reads CASSVWDRENTEAFF. CDR3 sequence (DNA): TGCGCCAGCAGCGTGTGGGACAGAGAGAACACTGAAGCTTTCTTT.

The J gene is TRBJ1-5, the V gene TRBV5-1; D is unresolved. CDR1 is SGHRS, CDR2 YFSETQ, per germline. V was shortened by 0 bases and J by 2 bases, with 9 bases between the two germline ends. The CDR3 has 15 amino acids. CDR3 DNA: TGCGCCAGCAGCTTGGCCGGTTCTGGCAATCAGCCCCAGCATTTT. It codes for CASSLAGSGNQPQHF.

The chain couples TRBV7-3 to TRBJ1-1, with D unclear. This CDR3 region has 13 residues. Germline V gene sequence: CDR1 SGHTA, CDR2 FQGTGA. V lost 1 base and J lost 5, with 8 bases in between. In DNA form, the CDR3 reads TGTGCCAGCAGCTTAAGGGCTCAAACTGAAGCTTTCTTT. Translation: CASSLRAQTEAFF.

J is TRBJ2-3 and V is TRBV5-4; 14 bases map to TRBD2. Germline V gene sequence: CDR1 SGHNT, CDR2 YYREEE (reference sequence). CDR3 size: 18 residues. V lost 4 bases, J lost 2 bases, and 9 bases stayed unmatched. CDR3 sequence reads: CASSTGTSGGLNTDTQYF. CDR3 nucleotides: TGTGCCAGCAGCACCGGGACTAGCGGGGGCCTGAACACAGATACGCAGTATTTT.

This chain joins TRBV29-1 and TRBJ1-2, with 8 bases lining up with TRBD1. The junction had 12 bases not matched to a gene; V was cut back by 6 bases and J by 6 bases. The CDR3 loop spans 14 amino acids. CDR1 is SQVTM, CDR2 ANQGSEA, per germline. The CDR3 loop reads CSVSFGQGGHGYTF. The CDR3 DNA reads as TGCAGCGTGTCATTTGGACAGGGAGGGCATGGCTACACCTTC.

The chain has TRBV7-3 and TRBJ2-1; 9 bases line up with TRBD1. The CDR3 is 15 amino acids. Germline CDR1 reads SGHTA; CDR2 reads FQGTGA. Trimming took 5 bases from V and 3 from J; bases not matched to a gene: 5. The CDR3 DNA reads TGTGCCAGCAGCCAGGGGGGACAGGGCTACAATGAGCAGTTCTTC. As protein: CASSQGGQGYNEQFF.